The clone carrying this T cell receptor beta chain was observed a single time. The sample comes from a study of technical replicates of blood from a few donors. In germline, CDR1 is MGHDK, CDR2 SYGVNS. With 8 bases clipped from V and 8 bases from J, the junction kept 4 bases outside the gene matches. The CDR3 extends over 11 amino acids. Sequencing used immunoSEQ multiplex PCR; TCRdb keeps in-frame clones, though not all of them. The profile shows 100,000 or so clones, just over 95% of them singletons. The rearrangement links TRBV25-1 to TRBJ2-3; 7 positions agree with TRBD1. The clonotype comes from a human donor in good health. Material: T cells isolated from PBMCs. CDR3 loop: CASLRGLTQYF. In nucleotides, the CDR3 is TGTGCCAGCCTGAGGGGGCTTACGCAGTATTTT.